Listed here are 22 T cell receptor beta chains from one sample, sequenced in a study of prognosis after radiotherapy for stage I lung cancer. Genomic DNA served as the source from which two-round multiplex PCR generated TCR beta CDR3 amplicons. TRBV and TRBJ genes each had their own specific primers in first-round PCR. MiXCR, applied by TCRdb to the multiplex PCR reads, yields one record per CDR3 protein. The repertoire holds 50,000 to 75,000 distinct CDR3 sequences, with about a quarter as singletons. Sequenced material: PBMCs, taken before or after stereotactic body radiation therapy (not recorded which). These receptors were obtained from a donor older than 45 with non-small cell lung cancer.

There are many counts of this clonotype. V usage is TRBV30 and J usage is TRBJ1-4; possible D gene TRBD1, 5 bases. This CDR3 is built from 15 residues. V was cut by 6 bases and J by 2 bases, with 16 bases left in between. Germline V gives CDR1 GTSNPN, CDR2 SVGIG (reference sequence). DNA of the CDR3: TGTGCCTGCCACCCCTCGGGACGGACTAATGAAAAACTGTTTTTT. This encodes CACHPSGRTNEKLFF.

There are many counts of this clonotype. This rearrangement joins TRBV6-1 to TRBJ1-3; D gene uncertain. V shed 8 bases and J shed 0 bases, with 14 bases lying between them. This CDR3 comprises 15 residues. Germline CDR1 and CDR2: MNHNS and SASEGT. The CDR3 bases are TGTGCCAGCTTGACCGTTCCTGCCTCTGGAAACACCATATATTTT. This gives the protein CASLTVPASGNTIYF.

This clonotype was seen just once. A far larger clone is just one base off, so this is likely a read error. The chain combines TRBV6-4 with TRBJ1-2; 9 bases are shared with TRBD1. Trimming at V came to 7 bases and at J to 4 bases, leaving 7 bases not matched to a gene. The CDR3 spans 14 residues. Germline loops: CDR1 MRHNA, CDR2 SNTAGT. The CDR3 DNA is TGTGCCAGCATGACCGGGACAGGGCCCTATGGCTACACCTTC. Its protein product is CASMTGTGPYGYTF.

This clonotype appeared many times. The chain's CDR3 is CASSLTGGPETQYF. The CDR3 DNA is TGCGCCAGCAGCTTGACGGGGGGGCCGGAGACCCAGTACTTC. This sequence joins TRBV5-1 and TRBJ2-5, with TRBD2 identical over 8 bases. The CDR3 loop spans 14 amino acids. Germline V gene lookup returns CDR1 SGHRS and CDR2 YFSETQ. V lost 1 base and J lost 5; bases outside the gene matches: 4.

This clonotype was observed many times. V and J are TRBV14 and TRBJ2-1, with 10 bases aligning to TRBD2. The germline V gene has CDR1 SGHDN and CDR2 FVKESK. V shed 0 bases and J 10 bases; nucleotides not matched to a gene: 12. This CDR3 is built from 17 residues. The CDR3 spells CASSQDWPAGGPREQFF. The DNA of the CDR3 is TGTGCCAGCAGCCAAGACTGGCCAGCGGGGGGGCCCCGAGAGCAGTTCTTC.

This clonotype was counted at least ten times. This chain uses TRBV19 with TRBJ1-5, with TRBD1 matching over 7 bases. The germline CDR1 and CDR2 sequences are LNHDA and SQIVND (reference sequence). The CDR3 runs to 13 residues. J lost 8 bases, V lost 5 bases, and 6 bases had no gene match. In DNA, the CDR3 is TGTGCCAGTAGTTACAGGGGTGAGGAGCCCCAGCATTTT. Protein sequence: CASSYRGEEPQHF.

This clonotype was counted at least ten times. This rearrangement joins TRBV7-9 to TRBJ2-3; D not resolved. The CDR3 is 14 amino acids. Germline values: CDR1 SEHNR, CDR2 FQNEAQ (reference sequence). The ends were cut back, 1 base at V and 1 base at J, with 6 bases in the middle. CDR3 residues: CASSLGARTDTQYF. The CDR3 DNA reads as TGTGCCAGCAGCTTAGGGGCCCGCACAGATACGCAGTATTTT.

This clonotype has a count of ten or more. The V gene is TRBV6-1, the J gene TRBJ2-4; tentatively, D is TRBD2 (6 bases). There are 17 residues in the CDR3. The germline V and J ends were trimmed by 2 bases and 0 bases, with 14 bases remaining between them. Germline CDR1 reads MNHNS; CDR2 reads SASEGT. This CDR3 is CASSESPAGLAKNIQYF. CDR3 DNA sequence: TGTGCCAGCAGTGAATCCCCGGCGGGACTAGCCAAAAACATTCAGTACTTC.

With regard to this clonotype: This probably arose from a read error, given a far larger clone one base away. J is TRBJ1-1 and V is TRBV6-2 or TRBV6-3; D ambiguous. The CDR3 is 13 residues long. With 2 bases removed from V and 7 bases from J, the gap between germline ends came to 11 bases. CDR1 and CDR2 (germline): MNHEY, SVGEGT. This chain's CDR3 is CASSYVRDNEAFF. In DNA, the CDR3 is TGTGCCAGCAGTTACGTGAGAGACAATGAAGCTTTCTTT.

This clonotype came up many times. The CDR3 spells CASRKGDTSLEQYF. CDR3 coding DNA: TGTGCCAGCAGAAAAGGGGACACCTCCCTCGAGCAGTACTTC. The chain has TRBV25-1 and TRBJ2-7; TRBD1 is a possible D gene (6 bases). This CDR3 has 14 amino acids. Germline V gene sequence: CDR1 MGHDK, CDR2 SYGVNS. Trimming pared 6 bases from V and 6 bases from J, leaving 18 bases between.

The table lists this clonotype with many counts. J is TRBJ2-7 and V is TRBV4-3; perhaps D is TRBD1 or TRBD2 (6 bases each). The CDR3 totals 15 residues. Trimming cost V 0 bases and J 3 bases, with 12 bases left between them. Per the germline V gene, CDR1 is LGHNA and CDR2 is YSLEER. The CDR3 sequence is CASSQDGRGGYEQYF. CDR3 nucleotide sequence: TGCGCCAGCAGCCAAGATGGCAGGGGAGGCTACGAGCAGTACTTC.

Many counts were recorded for this clonotype. The rearrangement links TRBV25-1 to TRBJ1-5, with D perhaps matching TRBD1 (5 bases). This CDR3 contains 16 residues. V dropped 3 bases and J dropped 7 bases, with 19 bases sitting between them. Looked up from germline, CDR1 is MGHDK and CDR2 is SYGVNS. The CDR3, as DNA: TGTGCCAGCAGTGATTCCGCCTCGATGGGGGGGCAGCCCCAGCATTTT. It yields the protein CASSDSASMGGQPQHF.

The table lists this clonotype with a few counts. This may stem from a read error, because a much larger clone lies one nucleotide away. The chain carries TRBV7-9 and TRBJ1-4; D gene unclear. This CDR3 is 14 amino acids long. CDR1 is SEHNR, CDR2 FQNEAQ, per germline (reference sequence). The CDR3 sequence is CASSLAVANEKLSF. The CDR3 DNA follows: TGTGCCAGCAGCTTAGCGGTAGCTAATGAAAAACTGTCTTTT.

This clonotype occurred many times. V gene TRBV19 combines with J gene TRBJ1-5; D uncertain. The CDR3 totals 13 residues. The V gene lost 3 bases and the J gene lost 5 bases, with 8 bases spanning the gap. Germline V gene lookup returns CDR1 LNHDA and CDR2 SQIVND (reference sequence). CDR3 coding DNA: TGTGCCAGTAGTATCGGGAATTATCAGCCCCAGCATTTT. It specifies CASSIGNYQPQHF.

This clonotype was picked up many times. This chain connects TRBV5-6 to TRBJ2-2, with TRBD1 as a possible D gene (5 bases). The CDR3 is 16 residues long. Trimming took off 0 bases at V and 3 bases at J, with 12 bases between the two ends. CDR1 is SGHDT, CDR2 YYEEEE, per germline. CDR3 DNA: TGTGCCAGCAGCTTGGGCAGACAGTCTTACACCGGGGAGCTGTTTTTT. Encoded protein: CASSLGRQSYTGELFF.

Notes on this clonotype: This may be a read error: a much more frequent sequence differs by one nucleotide. This chain connects TRBV6-2 or TRBV6-3 to TRBJ2-2; tentatively, D is TRBD1 or TRBD2 (6 bases each). The CDR3 runs 16 residues. From germline, CDR1 is MNHEY and CDR2 SVGEGT. The CDR3 nucleotides read TGTGCCAGCAGTTACTCGATACCGGGACACACCGGGGGGCTGTTTTTT. It codes for CASSYSIPGHTGGLFF.

This clonotype came up many times. V gene TRBV20-1 combines with J gene TRBJ1-1; D may be TRBD1 (6 bases). The CDR3 extends over 13 amino acids. CDR1 and CDR2 from the germline V gene are DFQATT and SNEGSKA (reference sequence). Trimming removed 6 bases from V and 7 bases from J, with 18 bases in between. The CDR3 is CSAPAGGRGEAFF. The CDR3, as DNA: TGCAGTGCGCCGGCCGGGGGGCGAGGTGAAGCTTTCTTT.

There are many counts of this clonotype. This sequence joins TRBV7-9 and TRBJ2-3; TRBD2 matches 11 bases. Trimming at V came to 9 bases and at J to 5 bases, leaving 1 base not matched to a gene. In germline, CDR1 is SEHNR, CDR2 FQNEAQ (reference sequence). The CDR3 is 12 residues long. The CDR3 loop reads CASLAGGDTQYF. CDR3 in DNA: TGTGCCAGTCTAGCGGGGGGAGATACGCAGTATTTT.

This clonotype was seen repeatedly, ten times or more. V usage is TRBV7-2 and J usage is TRBJ2-7; D is uncertain. Per the germline V gene, CDR1 is SGHTA and CDR2 is FQGNSA. The CDR3 loop spans 14 amino acids. Trimming shortened V by 2 bases and J by 2 bases, and 10 bases separated the two germline ends. CDR3 sequence: CASSLPPSTYEQYF. DNA of the CDR3: TGTGCCAGCAGCTTACCGCCTTCGACCTACGAGCAGTACTTC.

This clonotype was seen ten or more times. As DNA, the CDR3 is TGTGCCAGCAGCCAAGTGGCAGGGTCTGGAAACACCATATATTTT. Protein product: CASSQVAGSGNTIYF. The chain uses TRBV3-1 and TRBJ1-3, with a possible D match to TRBD1 (5 bases). V gave up 1 base and J gave up 1 base, with 8 bases separating them. This CDR3 has 15 amino acids. From germline, CDR1 is LGHDT and CDR2 YNNKEL (reference sequence).

Details on this clonotype: A much larger clone lies a single base off, so this may be a read error. V gene TRBV27 combines with J gene TRBJ1-1; TRBD1 aligns across 8 bases. Losses at the gene ends were 11 bases for V and 6 bases for J; bases not matched to a gene: 8. CDR1 is MNHEY and CDR2 is SMNVEV in the germline V gene (reference sequence). The CDR3 sequence is 12 residues long. CDR3 coding DNA: TGTGCCGTTGGACAGGGAGAAGCTGAAGCTTTCTTT. Translating gives CAVGQGEAEAFF.

V usage is TRBV20-1 and J usage is TRBJ2-5; D ambiguous. The CDR3 runs 15 residues. Germline values: CDR1 DFQATT, CDR2 SNEGSKA (reference sequence). Trimming took 2 bases from V and 5 from J, leaving 18 bases between them. In nucleotides, the CDR3 is TGCAGTGCTAGATTTTCCCCCCAAATGTTGGAGACCCAGTACTTC. It codes for CSARFSPQMLETQYF.